The T cell receptor beta chain described here comes from a study of blood T cells in healthy people across ages. General study results and limits: Compared with aged donors, long-lived donors showed fewer expanded clones, suggesting selection.

Trimming removed 4 bases at V and 2 bases at J, with 12 bases between. CDR1 and CDR2 (germline): SGHRS, YFSETQ. The CDR3 spans 14 residues. A second PCR of about 7 to 12 cycles used a sample-barcoded 5' primer and a J-beta primer mix. Researchers report that each sample yielded at least 2.5 million CDR3-containing paired-end reads. TCRdb redid the calling of the 5' RACE reads with MiXCR, one entry per CDR3 protein. Of roughly 860,000 distinct CDR3 sequences listed, around two thirds are singletons. This clonotype showed up just a few times. The target antigen is unknown. Donation came from healthy Caucasian individuals in Russia who were aged roughly 6 to 95. Each donor supplied approximately 10 milliliters of peripheral blood.

This chain connects TRBV5-1 to TRBJ2-5; D is undetermined. The TCR comes from a man younger than 45 in good health. Material for sequencing was blood. The CDR3 reads CASSTGLQQETQYF. CDR3 in DNA: TGCGCCAGCAGCACGGGCCTCCAACAAGAGACCCAGTACTTC.